A single sample is the source of the 3 T cell receptor beta chains below, sequenced in a study of CD8 T cells in Susac syndrome. Random hexamers were used to reverse transcribe the RNA input (about 0.45 to 1 ug). TCRdb used MiXCR to reprocess the immunoSEQ multiplex PCR reads, holding one entry per CDR3 protein. Of about 190,000 distinct CDR3 sequences listed, 95% are singletons. The sequencing input was CD4+ T cells from PBMCs. These TCRs come from a human donor with Susac syndrome.

CDR3 nucleotides: TGTGCCAGCAGCTTAACCTTCGTAGCAGGGGAGCTGTTTTTT. Translation gives CASSLTFVAGELFF. This chain uses TRBV7-2 with TRBJ2-2; D is ambiguous. CDR1 is SGHTA and CDR2 is FQGNSA in the germline V gene. The CDR3 spans 14 residues. Trimming left V 2 bases short and J 8 bases short, with 12 bases between.

The chain links TRBV6-1 to TRBJ2-5, with a tentative D call TRBD2 (6 bases). Between the trimmed V and J ends, which lost 6 bases and 1 base, there was a span of 15 bases. Germline V gene sequence: CDR1 MNHNS, CDR2 SASEGT. The CDR3 is made up of 15 amino acids. The CDR3 protein is CASRRGGVIQETQYF. The CDR3 coding sequence is TGTGCCAGCAGGAGGGGCGGGGTCATCCAAGAGACCCAGTACTTC.

The V gene is TRBV29-1, the J gene TRBJ2-3; TRBD2 is a possible D gene (5 bases). The germline V gene encodes CDR1 SQVTM and CDR2 ANQGSEA. This CDR3 is built from 15 residues. V was cut by 3 bases and J by 0 bases, with 13 bases left in between. The CDR3 DNA sequence: TGCAGCGTTGAGGTCGCGGGCACTAGCACAGATACGCAGTATTTT. Its translation is CSVEVAGTSTDTQYF.